Presented here are 29 T cell receptor beta chains from one specimen sequenced in a study of T-cell memory formation after mild COVID-19. Each CDR3 protein gets one entry after TCRdb re-called the 5' RACE reads with MiXCR. Of roughly 190,000 distinct CDR3 sequences listed, around 30% are singletons. Sequenced sample: PBMCs or a T cell subset sorted from them (not recorded which). These receptors came from an adult woman who had mild COVID-19 (a few samples of this study predate the infection). Cell type and time point are not known.

This chain uses TRBV30 with TRBJ1-4; the D is unclear. This CDR3 has 13 residues. Looked up from germline, CDR1 is GTSNPN and CDR2 is SVGIG (reference sequence). The V end was cut by 4 bases, the J end by 6 bases, with 12 bases between. CDR3: CAWIAGSDEKLFF. The CDR3 DNA reads TGTGCCTGGATAGCGGGGTCCGATGAAAAACTGTTTTTT.

The V and J genes are TRBV29-1 and TRBJ2-1; maybe TRBD1 (6 bases). The length of the CDR3 is 12 residues. Trimming took off 5 bases at V and 4 bases at J, with 9 bases between the two ends. The germline V gene encodes CDR1 SQVTM and CDR2 ANQGSEA. The CDR3 DNA reads TGCAGCGTTCGGACAGATTACAATGAGCAGTTCTTC. Translated, it gives CSVRTDYNEQFF.

This clonotype was seen a handful of times. V gene TRBV11-2 combines with J gene TRBJ2-7; TRBD1 matches 8 bases. This CDR3 spans 18 amino acids. CDR1 is SGHAT, CDR2 FQNNGV, per germline. After removal of 5 bases from V and 3 bases from J, the junction contained 18 bases not matched to a gene. Here the CDR3 DNA reads TGTGCCAGCAGCCCACTTAATAGGGGCAGGGGGCGTATCTACGAGCAGTACTTC. Its protein is CASSPLNRGRGRIYEQYF.

The table lists this clonotype with a few counts. The chain is built from TRBV5-1 and TRBJ1-2; unclear D gene. The V gene's germline CDR1 is SGHRS and CDR2 YFSETQ. With 5 bases removed from V and 3 bases from J, the gap between germline ends came to 5 bases. This CDR3 contains 11 residues. As DNA, the CDR3 is TGCGCCAGCAGACCCTACTATGGCTACACCTTC. Its translation is CASRPYYGYTF. Variable domain in full (rest from reference TRBV5-1 and TRBJ1-2): KAGVTQTPRYLIKTRGQQVTLSCSPISGHRSVSWYQQTPGQGLQFLFEYFSETQRNKGNFPGRFSGRQFSNSRSEMNVSTLELGDSALYLCASRPYYGYTFGSGTRLTVV.

In this sample, this clonotype turned up a few times. This chain links TRBV6-5 with TRBJ2-3, with 9 bases aligning to TRBD2. Germline V gene lookup returns CDR1 MNHEY and CDR2 SVGAGI. V lost 6 bases, J lost 6 bases, and 10 bases stayed unmatched. This CDR3 is built from 15 residues. The CDR3 DNA reads TGTGCCAGCAGATCCCCGGGACTAGCATCTGATACGCAGTATTTT. Its translation is CASRSPGLASDTQYF.

CDR3 coding DNA: TGCAGTGCTACGACTAGCCAGGGTGAGCAGTTCTTC. Amino acid sequence: CSATTSQGEQFF. V and J are TRBV20-1 and TRBJ2-1; 7 nucleotides match TRBD2. The trim removed 4 bases at V and 9 bases at J, leaving 6 bases unmatched. Germline V gene lookup returns CDR1 DFQATT and CDR2 SNEGSKA (reference sequence). The CDR3 has 12 residues.

This clonotype was found a few times. The chain uses TRBV20-1 and TRBJ2-7; TRBD1 matches 7 bases. This CDR3 is built from 13 residues. CDR1 is DFQATT and CDR2 is SNEGSKA in the germline V gene (reference sequence). The V segment lost 6 bases and the J segment 3 bases; nucleotides outside the gene matches: 8. The CDR3 reads CSARGGWSYEQYF. The CDR3 region has the DNA TGCAGTGCCCGAGGGGGCTGGAGCTACGAGCAGTACTTC.

V usage is TRBV2 and J usage is TRBJ2-3, with D maybe TRBD1 (5 bases). The CDR3 consists of 14 residues. The ends were cut back, 4 bases at V and 4 bases at J, with 12 bases in the middle. The germline V gene has CDR1 SNHLY and CDR2 FYNNEI. The CDR3 nucleotides read TGTGCCAGCAGTGCCTCGCAGGGCCCAGATACGCAGTATTTT. Its protein is CASSASQGPDTQYF.

This chain links TRBV5-1 with TRBJ1-1; 8 bases align to TRBD1. The germline gives CDR1 SGHRS, CDR2 YFSETQ. Germline trimming cut 0 bases from V and 5 bases from J; bases unmatched to any gene: 9. CDR3 size: 16 residues. CDR3 amino acids: CASSLEAYRGNTEAFF. The CDR3 DNA reads TGCGCCAGCAGCTTGGAAGCCTACAGGGGGAATACTGAAGCTTTCTTT.

On this clonotype: This may be a read error: a much more frequent sequence differs by one nucleotide. The V and J genes are TRBV12-3 or TRBV12-4 and TRBJ2-7; 7 nucleotides match TRBD1. CDR3 length: 14 amino acids. J lost 4 bases, V lost 5 bases, and 8 bases had no gene match. The DNA of the CDR3 is TGTGCCAGCAGTCTCGTGACAGGGAGTTACGAGCAGTACTTC. It encodes CASSLVTGSYEQYF.

The chain joins TRBV15 to TRBJ2-5, with 10 bases that match TRBD1. With 4 bases clipped from V and 2 bases from J, the junction kept 7 bases outside the gene matches. CDR1 and CDR2 (germline): LNHNV, YYDKDF (reference sequence). This CDR3 is 16 amino acids long. The CDR3 sequence: CATSTLGQGGQETQYF. In nucleotides, the CDR3 is TGTGCCACCAGCACCCTCGGACAGGGGGGGCAAGAGACCCAGTACTTC. The full variable domain, completed using reference TRBV15 and TRBJ2-5, is DAMVIQNPRYQVTQFGKPVTLSCSQTLNHNVMYWYQQKSSQAPKLLFHYYDKDFNNEADTPDNFQSRRPNTSFCFLDIRSPGLGDTAMYLCATSTLGQGGQETQYFGPGTRLLVL.

This chain joins TRBV2 and TRBJ2-5, with 9 bases matching TRBD1. Losses at the gene ends were 4 bases for V and 1 base for J; bases not matched to a gene: 1. The germline V gene has CDR1 SNHLY and CDR2 FYNNEI. This CDR3 has 14 amino acids. CDR3 region: CASSGTGAQETQYF. The CDR3 region has the DNA TGTGCCAGCAGTGGGACAGGGGCCCAAGAGACCCAGTACTTC.

J is TRBJ2-5 and V is TRBV7-9; 8 nucleotides match TRBD2. The germline CDR1 and CDR2 sequences are SEHNR and FQNEAQ (reference sequence). V shed 2 bases and J 5 bases; nucleotides not matched to a gene: 10. This CDR3 is built from 16 residues. The CDR3 DNA follows: TGTGCCAGCAGCTTAAACCTGGCGGGAGGAAGGGAGACCCAGTACTTC. This sequence encodes CASSLNLAGGRETQYF.

This chain connects TRBV12-3 or TRBV12-4 to TRBJ2-7; no reliable D call. CDR3 length equals 11 residues. Deletions cut 6 bases from V and 4 bases from J, with 7 bases between. CDR3 region: CASRDGYEQYF. The CDR3 nucleotides read TGTGCCAGCAGGGATGGGTACGAGCAGTACTTC.

The chain uses TRBV7-2 and TRBJ2-5; D ambiguous. Between the trimmed V and J ends, which lost 1 base and 4 bases, there was a span of 4 bases. Per germline, CDR1 SGHTA and CDR2 FQGNSA. The CDR3 totals 12 residues. CDR3 sequence: CASSLVVETQYF. The CDR3 region has the DNA TGTGCCAGCAGCTTAGTTGTAGAGACCCAGTACTTC.

The chain combines TRBV6-5 with TRBJ1-6; possible D gene TRBD1, 5 bases. There are 18 residues in the CDR3. The germline CDR1 and CDR2 sequences are MNHEY and SVGAGI. Trimming removed 2 bases at V and 5 bases at J, with 19 bases between. The CDR3 DNA reads TGTGCCAGCAGTTACCGCGGTGACCGACAGTCCCATAATTCACCCCTCCACTTT. Translation: CASSYRGDRQSHNSPLHF.

This clonotype was seen a handful of times. The chain uses TRBV5-6 and TRBJ2-1; 11 nucleotides match TRBD1. Trimming took 7 bases from V and 4 from J; bases not matched to a gene: 10. This CDR3 has 16 amino acids. Looked up from germline, CDR1 is SGHDT and CDR2 is YYEEEE. CDR3 sequence (DNA): TGTGCCAGCCGGACAGGGGGCGTTCACTTGTACAATGAGCAGTTCTTC. Its translation is CASRTGGVHLYNEQFF.

The rearrangement links TRBV3-1 to TRBJ2-7, with TRBD1 identical over 12 bases. This CDR3 is 14 amino acids long. J was trimmed by 5 bases and V by 5 bases; bases with no gene match: 4. CDR1 and CDR2 from the germline V gene are LGHDT and YNNKEL (reference sequence). Here the CDR3 reads CASSAGQGANEQYF. CDR3 in DNA: TGTGCCAGCAGCGCGGGACAGGGGGCCAACGAGCAGTACTTC.

The chain recombines TRBV7-6 with TRBJ1-1, with 7 bases lining up with TRBD1. Germline V lookup: CDR1 SGHVS, CDR2 FNYEAQ. This CDR3 is built from 14 residues. Losses at the gene ends were 5 bases for V and 1 base for J; bases not matched to a gene: 4. As DNA, the CDR3 is TGTGCCAGCAGCGCGTCAGGGGGGAACACTGAAGCTTTCTTT. It is translated as CASSASGGNTEAFF. The variable domain in full, with the rest retrieved from reference TRBV7-6 and TRBJ1-1, is GAGVSQSPRYKVTKRGQDVALRCDPISGHVSLYWYRQALGQGPEFLTYFNYEAQQDKSGLPNDRFSAERPEGSISTLTIQRTEQRDSAMYRCASSASGGNTEAFFGQGTRLTVV.

This rearrangement joins TRBV12-3 or TRBV12-4 to TRBJ2-1; 8 bases fit TRBD2. CDR3 length: 12 amino acids. With 5 bases clipped from V and 13 bases from J, the junction kept 7 bases outside the gene matches. The CDR3 nucleotides are TGTGCCAGCAGTCCGATAGCGGGACGCCAGTTCTTC. Translating it yields CASSPIAGRQFF.

This clonotype appeared a few times. The V gene is TRBV29-1, the J gene TRBJ2-5, with D perhaps TRBD1 (6 bases). V dropped 3 bases and J dropped 3 bases, with 17 bases sitting between them. This CDR3 has 15 residues. CDR1 is SQVTM, CDR2 ANQGSEA, per germline. CDR3 sequence: CSVEARVQGKETQYF. For the CDR3, the DNA is TGCAGCGTTGAGGCCCGTGTCCAGGGGAAAGAGACCCAGTACTTC.

This clonotype was recorded once. CDR3 coding DNA: TGCGCCAGCAGCTCCGTCCTTGGGAGAGCGGGAGGGTCGGAGACCCAGTACTTC. It translates to CASSSVLGRAGGSETQYF. The rearrangement links TRBV5-1 to TRBJ2-5; 10 bases line up with TRBD2. The germline V gene encodes CDR1 SGHRS and CDR2 YFSETQ. Trimming at V came to 3 bases and at J to 5 bases, leaving 16 bases not matched to a gene. This CDR3 is 18 amino acids long.

The rearrangement links TRBV5-1 to TRBJ2-1; 8 bases map to TRBD2. This CDR3 has 13 residues. The germline V gene encodes CDR1 SGHRS and CDR2 YFSETQ. Trimming took 4 bases from V and 9 from J; bases not matched to a gene: 6. DNA of the CDR3: TGCGCCAGCAGCGAGTTAGCGGGAAGTGAGCAGTTCTTC. Amino acids: CASSELAGSEQFF.

The chain is built from TRBV3-1 and TRBJ2-7, with D perhaps assigned TRBD1 or TRBD2 (6 bases each). From germline, CDR1 is LGHDT and CDR2 YNNKEL (reference sequence). CDR3 length: 12 residues. Trimming cost V 0 bases and J 11 bases, with 11 bases left between them. The CDR3 coding sequence is TGTGCCAGCAGCCAAGAAGGGGGGCGTAAGTACTTC. Amino acid sequence: CASSQEGGRKYF.

The rearrangement uses TRBV5-1 and TRBJ1-1; D unresolved. The germline V gene has CDR1 SGHRS and CDR2 YFSETQ. The CDR3 loop spans 14 amino acids. The germline V and J ends were trimmed by 2 bases and 0 bases, with 8 bases remaining between them. CDR3 region: CASSFSMMNTEAFF. In DNA form, the CDR3 reads TGCGCCAGCAGCTTCTCCATGATGAACACTGAAGCTTTCTTT.

V usage is TRBV24-1 and J usage is TRBJ2-1; D is unclear. The CDR3 spans 14 residues. Looked up from germline, CDR1 is KGHDR and CDR2 is SFDVKD. Trimming took 4 bases from V and 0 from J, leaving 6 bases between them. CDR3 bases: TGTGCCACCAGTGACCGGAGCTCCTACAATGAGCAGTTCTTC. This sequence encodes CATSDRSSYNEQFF.

The genes are TRBV7-9 and TRBJ1-1, with a possible D match to TRBD1 (5 bases). Germline V gives CDR1 SEHNR, CDR2 FQNEAQ (reference sequence). The CDR3 has 12 amino acids. Trimming cost V 10 bases and J 8 bases, with 17 bases left between them. The CDR3 is CATIGRKGEAFF. CDR3 coding DNA: TGTGCCACCATAGGAAGGAAGGGGGAAGCTTTCTTT.

This clonotype was seen a handful of times. The chain joins TRBV20-1 to TRBJ1-6, with a possible D match to TRBD1 (6 bases). CDR3 size: 16 residues. V lost 0 bases to trimming and J lost 9 bases, with 18 bases between them. CDR1 and CDR2 from the germline V gene are DFQATT and SNEGSKA (reference sequence). The CDR3: CSARDDGRGFSSPLHF. The CDR3 bases are TGCAGTGCTAGAGACGACGGCAGGGGCTTTAGTTCACCCCTCCACTTT.

This clonotype was recorded once. V is TRBV30 and J is TRBJ1-5, with a tentative D call TRBD1 (6 bases). CDR3 length equals 14 residues. Trimming left V 0 bases short and J 2 bases short, with 8 bases between. CDR1 is GTSNPN and CDR2 is SVGIG in the germline V gene (reference sequence). The CDR3 DNA is TGTGCCTGGAGTGTACAGGGAGGCAATCAGCCCCAGCATTTT. Protein: CAWSVQGGNQPQHF.